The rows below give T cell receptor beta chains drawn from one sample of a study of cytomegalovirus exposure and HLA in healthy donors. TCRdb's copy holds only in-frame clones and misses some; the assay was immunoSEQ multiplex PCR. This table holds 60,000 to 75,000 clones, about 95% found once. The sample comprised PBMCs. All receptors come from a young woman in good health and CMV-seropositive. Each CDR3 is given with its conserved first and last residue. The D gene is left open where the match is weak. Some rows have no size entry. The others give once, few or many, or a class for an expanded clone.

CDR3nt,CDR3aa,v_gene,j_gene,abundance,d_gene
TGCAGCGTTGTACCCTTTCGGGGGAGCTACGAGCAGTACTTC,CSVVPFRGSYEQYF,TRBV29-1,TRBJ2-7,-,-
TGTGCCAGCAGCTTAGAAGGAGAGGTCCTCGAGCAGTTCTTC,CASSLEGEVLEQFF,TRBV7-2,TRBJ2-1,-,-
TGTGCCAGCAGTTACGGGAGCCGGACCGGGGAGCTGTTTTTT,CASSYGSRTGELFF,TRBV6-5,TRBJ2-2,-,-
TGTGCCAGCAGTCGACCGGGGGTAAAGAACACCGGGGAGCTGTTTTTT,CASSRPGVKNTGELFF,TRBV28,TRBJ2-2,-,-
TGTGCCAGCAGTCTGGGCCTAGCTCCCTACGAGCAGTACTTC,CASSLGLAPYEQYF,TRBV2,TRBJ2-7,-,-
TGTGCCAGCTCACCAATCGGCGGACAGATACCCACTGAAGCTTTCTTT,CASSPIGGQIPTEAFF,TRBV18,TRBJ1-1,-,-
TGTGCCAGCCTCCGGTGGCAGCGGACTCAAGAGACCCAGTACTTC,CASLRWQRTQETQYF,TRBV11-2,TRBJ2-5,-,-
TGTGCCAGCAGCCTCGGACTAGCGACAAGCTCCTACGAGCAGTACTTC,CASSLGLATSSYEQYF,TRBV11-2,TRBJ2-7,few,TRBD2
TGTGCCAGTAGTGGGAGAGGCCCTTCCTACGAGCAGTACTTC,CASSGRGPSYEQYF,TRBV19,TRBJ2-7,-,-
TGTGCCAGCAGGCGGAACTATGGCTACACCTTC,CASRRNYGYTF,TRBV28,TRBJ1-2,-,-
TGTGCCAGTAGGGACAGGAGAAACAATGAGCAGTTCTTC,CASRDRRNNEQFF,TRBV19,TRBJ2-1,-,TRBD1
TGTGCCAGCAGCGGACAGGGGACTGAAGCTTTCTTT,CASSGQGTEAFF,TRBV9,TRBJ1-1,-,TRBD1
TGTGCCAGCAGCTTAGCCCGACTAGCGGGGGGCACAGATACGCAGTATTTT,CASSLARLAGGTDTQYF,TRBV7-2,TRBJ2-3,-,TRBD2
TGTGCCAGCAGCCAGCCGAGGGACAGGTATGGAAACACCATATATTTT,CASSQPRDRYGNTIYF,TRBV4-2,TRBJ1-3,-,TRBD1
TGTGCCTGGAGTTGGCGGCGTGAGGGCAATCAGCCCCAGCATTTT,CAWSWRREGNQPQHF,TRBV30,TRBJ1-5,few,-
TGTGCCAGTACAGGGCCCAATCAGCCCCAGCATTTT,CASTGPNQPQHF,TRBV6-6,TRBJ1-5,-,-
TGTGCCAGCAGCCCGGGGCTAGCGGACTACAATGAGCAGTTCTTC,CASSPGLADYNEQFF,TRBV5-6,TRBJ2-1,-,TRBD2
TGTGCCAGCAGCACACTGCCGGGACTAGCGGGGGGTGCCTACAATGAGCAGTTCTTC,CASSTLPGLAGGAYNEQFF,TRBV7-8,TRBJ2-1,-,TRBD2
TGTGCCAGCTCACCGGCGGGCCGGAACACTGAAGCTTTCTTT,CASSPAGRNTEAFF,TRBV18,TRBJ1-1,-,-
TGTGCCAGCAGCCTCGGGACTCTTAGCGAGCAGTACTTC,CASSLGTLSEQYF,TRBV2,TRBJ2-7,-,-
TGTGCCAGCAGCCCTCGACTAGCGGGAGCAGATACGCAGTATTTT,CASSPRLAGADTQYF,TRBV28,TRBJ2-3,-,TRBD2
TGTGCCAGCTCGAATCGGGTCGGTAACGAGCAGTTCTTC,CASSNRVGNEQFF,TRBV18,TRBJ2-1,-,-
TGTGCCAGCAGTAGACTGCCCTCCAACTATGGCTACACCTTC,CASSRLPSNYGYTF,TRBV6-6,TRBJ1-2,-,-
TGTGCCAGCAGGAAGGGAGTTATGAACACTGAAGCTTTCTTT,CASRKGVMNTEAFF,TRBV28,TRBJ1-1,-,-
TGCAGCGTTGGCGCCGGTACTAACTATGGCTACACCTTC,CSVGAGTNYGYTF,TRBV29-1,TRBJ1-2,-,-
TGTGCCAGCAGATTACGGGGGGAGACTGAAGCTTTCTTT,CASRLRGETEAFF,TRBV5-5,TRBJ1-1,-,-
TGTGCCTGGAGCTTACAGGGGTCTCGTCAGCCCCAGCATTTT,CAWSLQGSRQPQHF,TRBV30,TRBJ1-5,few,TRBD1
TGTGCCTGGAGTCACCGGGGAGAGACCCAGTACTTC,CAWSHRGETQYF,TRBV30,TRBJ2-5,-,-
TGTGCCAGCACCCCCCTCCGAGTAGATACGCAGTATTTT,CASTPLRVDTQYF,TRBV7-2,TRBJ2-3,-,-
TGTGCCAGCAGTTTCGCAGGGCCCACCGGGGAGCTGTTTTTT,CASSFAGPTGELFF,TRBV28,TRBJ2-2,once,-
TGTGCCAGCAGACTGGGGGCCACTGAAGCTTTCTTT,CASRLGATEAFF,TRBV5-5,TRBJ1-1,-,-
TGTGCCAGCAGCTTAACAGGGGCTGAAGCTTTCTTT,CASSLTGAEAFF,TRBV7-9,TRBJ1-1,-,TRBD1
TGTGCCAGCAGCCCGGGACTAGCGTTAGATGAGCAGTTCTTC,CASSPGLALDEQFF,TRBV28,TRBJ2-1,-,TRBD2
TGTGCCAGCAGAGCCCTAGACAGGGGCACTGAAGCTTTCTTT,CASRALDRGTEAFF,TRBV2,TRBJ1-1,-,TRBD1
TGTGCCAGCAGCTACTTTAGGGGCGCAACTAATGAAAAACTGTTTTTT,CASSYFRGATNEKLFF,TRBV7-9,TRBJ1-4,-,-
TGTGCCACGGGCCTTTACAGGGGGGCCTACAATGAGCAGTTCTTC,CATGLYRGAYNEQFF,TRBV10-3,TRBJ2-1,-,TRBD1
TGTGCCTGGCAGACAGGGTCTGGGTATGGCTACACCTTC,CAWQTGSGYGYTF,TRBV30,TRBJ1-2,once,TRBD1
TGTGCCCTAACGGGGGGATCTTATGGCTACACCTTC,CALTGGSYGYTF,TRBV30,TRBJ1-2,-,-
TGCGCCAGCAGCCAAGTTGTTACCTACGAGCAGTACTTC,CASSQVVTYEQYF,TRBV4-1,TRBJ2-7,-,-
TGTGCCAGCAGCTCACAAACAGGCTACGAGCAGTACTTC,CASSSQTGYEQYF,TRBV7-2,TRBJ2-7,-,-
TGTGCCAGCAGTTTACTACAGGGTGAGCAGTTCTTC,CASSLLQGEQFF,TRBV28,TRBJ2-1,-,-
TGCGCCAGCAGCTTGGTCGGGGGGCGCGAGGACTATGGCTACACCTTC,CASSLVGGREDYGYTF,TRBV5-1,TRBJ1-2,-,-
TGTGCCAGCAGTAAAGGACGGGTCTCCTACGAGCAGTACTTC,CASSKGRVSYEQYF,TRBV2,TRBJ2-7,-,-
TGTGCCAGCAAGCTGACAGGGGACACCGGGGAGCTGTTTTTT,CASKLTGDTGELFF,TRBV7-3,TRBJ2-2,-,TRBD1
TGTGCCAGCAGCGTCACTAGCGGGAGGGCCTACAATGAGCAGTTCTTC,CASSVTSGRAYNEQFF,TRBV7-6,TRBJ2-1,-,TRBD2
TGTGCCAGCAGCTTAGAGGTCCAGGGGGCCTATGGCTACACCTTC,CASSLEVQGAYGYTF,TRBV7-2,TRBJ1-2,-,TRBD1
TGCGCCAGCAGCTTGCTTATCGGGGTTACGAGCTACGAGCAGTACTTC,CASSLLIGVTSYEQYF,TRBV5-1,TRBJ2-7,-,-
TGTGCCAGCAGTCTACTAGCGGGGGACTACGAGCAGTACTTC,CASSLLAGDYEQYF,TRBV28,TRBJ2-7,-,TRBD2
TGTGCCACCAAACTGGGACTAGAGCAGGAGACCCAGTACTTC,CATKLGLEQETQYF,TRBV15,TRBJ2-5,once,TRBD2
TGTGCCAGCAGCTTAGCCGGGACAGGCTATGGCTACACCTTC,CASSLAGTGYGYTF,TRBV7-6,TRBJ1-2,-,TRBD1
TGCGCCAGCACCCGACAGGTTGGGTCCGGGGAGCTGTTTTTT,CASTRQVGSGELFF,TRBV5-1,TRBJ2-2,-,-
TGTGCCAGCAGTTCCTCCTTGGGGGGGCTGGCTCGGGAGCAGTACTTC,CASSSSLGGLAREQYF,TRBV6-5,TRBJ2-7,-,-